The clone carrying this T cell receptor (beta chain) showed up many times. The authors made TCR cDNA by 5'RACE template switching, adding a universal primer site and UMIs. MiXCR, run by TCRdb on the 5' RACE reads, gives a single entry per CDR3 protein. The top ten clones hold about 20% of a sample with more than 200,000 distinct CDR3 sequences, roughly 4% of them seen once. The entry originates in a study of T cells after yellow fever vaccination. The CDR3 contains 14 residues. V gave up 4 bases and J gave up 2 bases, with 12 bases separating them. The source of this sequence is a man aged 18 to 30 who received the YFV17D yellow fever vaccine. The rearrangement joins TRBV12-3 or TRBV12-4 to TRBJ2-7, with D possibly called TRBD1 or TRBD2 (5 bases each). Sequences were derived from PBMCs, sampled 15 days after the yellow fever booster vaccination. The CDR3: CASSSRDGAYEQYF. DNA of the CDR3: TGTGCCAGCAGTTCCCGGGACGGAGCCTACGAGCAGTACTTC.